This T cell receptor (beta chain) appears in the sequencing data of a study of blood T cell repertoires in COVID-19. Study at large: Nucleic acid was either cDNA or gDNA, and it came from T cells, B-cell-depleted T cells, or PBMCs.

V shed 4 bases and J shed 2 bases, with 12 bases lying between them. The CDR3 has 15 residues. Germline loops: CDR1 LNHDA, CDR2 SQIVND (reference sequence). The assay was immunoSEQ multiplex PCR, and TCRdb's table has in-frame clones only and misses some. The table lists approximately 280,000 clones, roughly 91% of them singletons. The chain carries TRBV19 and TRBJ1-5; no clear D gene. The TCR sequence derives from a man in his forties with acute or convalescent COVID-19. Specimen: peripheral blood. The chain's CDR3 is CASSTTHSGNQPQHF. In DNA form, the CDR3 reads TGTGCCAGTAGTACTACCCATAGTGGCAATCAGCCCCAGCATTTT.